Each of the 27 T cell receptor beta chains below was sequenced from the same sample in a study of blood T cells in healthy people across ages. A second roughly 7 to 11 cycle PCR used barcoded and J-beta primers. A single record per CDR3 protein comes from TCRdb applying MiXCR to the 5' RACE reads. The sample consists of approximately 900,000 distinct CDR3 sequences, under 50% of them appearing once. The material sequenced was blood. The receptors shown here come from a man younger than 45 in good health.

V and J are TRBV24-1 and TRBJ1-5; TRBD1 agrees at 9 bases. From germline, CDR1 is KGHDR and CDR2 SFDVKD. The length of the CDR3 is 15 residues. V lost 7 bases, J lost 5 bases, and 8 bases stayed unmatched. CDR3 loop: CATRGTGFGDQPQHF. CDR3 coding DNA: TGTGCCACCAGGGGGACAGGGTTCGGGGATCAGCCCCAGCATTTT.

This clonotype has more than one count but fewer than ten. The chain carries TRBV27 and TRBJ1-2, with TRBD1 identical over 7 bases. V shed 8 bases, J shed 5 bases, and the junction held 17 bases outside the gene matches. CDR1 is MNHEY and CDR2 is SMNVEV in the germline V gene (reference sequence). The CDR3 has 16 residues. In DNA form, the CDR3 reads TGTGCCAGCGCCTCGGCTAGTTTGACAGGGCAATATGGCTACACCTTC. Translated: CASASASLTGQYGYTF.

The V gene is TRBV7-6, the J gene TRBJ2-3, with TRBD1 matching 9 bases. Trimming removed 5 bases from V and 3 bases from J; junction bases left unmatched: 9. CDR1 is SGHVS and CDR2 is FNYEAQ in the germline V gene. The CDR3 runs to 16 residues. CDR3 DNA: TGTGCCAGCAGCGCGACAGGGGGTATGATGACAGATACGCAGTATTTT. Amino acid sequence: CASSATGGMMTDTQYF.

This clonotype was picked up a small number of times. The CDR3 DNA reads as TGTGCCAGCAGCTCCCCTCGGGGCCACGAGCAGTACTTC. Encoded protein: CASSSPRGHEQYF. The V call is TRBV12-3 or TRBV12-4, the J call TRBJ2-7; D is perhaps TRBD1 or TRBD2 (5 bases each). V was shortened by 6 bases and J by 5 bases, with 14 bases between the two germline ends. The CDR3 contains 13 residues.

This rearrangement joins TRBV6-6 to TRBJ2-7; no clear D. Trimming removed 9 bases from V and 4 bases from J, with 10 bases in between. Per the germline V gene, CDR1 is MNHNY and CDR2 is SVGAGI (reference sequence). The CDR3 runs to 11 residues. The CDR3 bases are TGTGCCAGTGTTACTGGTTACGAGCAGTACTTC. Encoded protein: CASVTGYEQYF.

The DNA of the CDR3 is TGTGCCAGCAGCTTAATAGCATCTGGGGCCAACGTCCTGACTTTC. Amino acids: CASSLIASGANVLTF. The chain couples TRBV7-3 to TRBJ2-6; D is ambiguous. V gave up 1 base and J gave up 1 base, with 5 bases separating them. The CDR3 contains 15 residues. Germline loops: CDR1 SGHTA, CDR2 FQGTGA.

This chain uses TRBV25-1 with TRBJ2-4; D is unclear. The CDR3 consists of 15 residues. Germline V lookup: CDR1 MGHDK, CDR2 SYGVNS. Trimming left V 3 bases short and J 0 bases short, with 9 bases between. In nucleotides, the CDR3 is TGTGCCAGCAGTGACGGCAGTCTAGCCAAAAACATTCAGTACTTC. Translation gives CASSDGSLAKNIQYF. The entire variable domain, with the rest obtained from reference TRBV25-1 and TRBJ2-4, is as follows: EADIYQTPRYLVIGTGKKITLECSQTMGHDKMYWYQQDPGMELHLIHYSYGVNSTEKGDLSSESTVSRIRTEHFPLTLESARPSHTSQYLCASSDGSLAKNIQYFGAGTRLSVL.

As DNA, the CDR3 is TGTGCCACCAGTGACCCGCGCCGGGGCACAGATACGCAGTATTTT. Translating it yields CATSDPRRGTDTQYF. The chain carries TRBV24-1 and TRBJ2-3; D uncertain. CDR1 and CDR2 from the germline V gene are KGHDR and SFDVKD. V lost 4 bases and J lost 1, with 11 bases in between. The CDR3 covers 15 residues.

About this clonotype: Germline is not matched at one junction end, which may reflect a read error. The rearrangement uses TRBV27 and TRBJ1-2, with TRBD1 matching over 8 bases. Per germline, CDR1 MNHEY and CDR2 SMNVEV (reference sequence). The CDR3 spans 15 residues. The CDR3 nucleotides read TGTGCCAGCAGGGCAACTAGTGACAGGGGCTATGGCTGCACCTTC. This gives the protein CASRATSDRGYGCTF.

This sequence joins TRBV2 and TRBJ2-7, with D possibly matching TRBD2 (6 bases). This CDR3 contains 13 residues. V was trimmed by 5 bases and J by 6 bases, leaving 14 bases between them. Germline V gives CDR1 SNHLY, CDR2 FYNNEI. The CDR3 is CASSTVGGSEQYF. The CDR3 DNA reads TGTGCCAGCAGTACCGTCGGGGGTAGCGAGCAGTACTTC.

The chain is built from TRBV12-3 or TRBV12-4 and TRBJ2-1, with 9 bases matching TRBD2. The CDR3 covers 16 residues. The junction had 7 bases not matched to a gene; V was cut back by 7 bases and J by 0 bases. In DNA, the CDR3 is TGTGCCAGCACCTTCCTAGCGGGGATCTCCTACAATGAGCAGTTCTTC. This encodes CASTFLAGISYNEQFF.

The rearrangement links TRBV7-2 to TRBJ2-7; TRBD1 might be the D (6 bases). CDR1 and CDR2 (germline): SGHTA, FQGNSA. V lost 5 bases and J lost 2, with 16 bases in between. The CDR3 is 15 residues long. The CDR3, as DNA: TGTGCCAGCAGCCCGTGGACAGAAAACACCTACGAGCAGTACTTC. It yields the protein CASSPWTENTYEQYF.

The rearrangement joins TRBV7-9 to TRBJ2-7; 7 nucleotides align to TRBD1. CDR3 length equals 15 residues. The germline V gene encodes CDR1 SEHNR and CDR2 FQNEAQ (reference sequence). Trimming took 3 bases from V and 2 from J; bases not matched to a gene: 7. The CDR3 nucleotides read TGTGCCAGCAGCTTCCGGGACAGATCCCCCTACGAGCAGTACTTC. This encodes CASSFRDRSPYEQYF.

This clonotype was observed a single time. In nucleotides, the CDR3 is TGTGCCAGCAGTGAGTCGGGGATAGGTAGCAATCAGCCCCAGCATTTT. Translating it yields CASSESGIGSNQPQHF. The J gene is TRBJ1-5, the V gene TRBV25-1; D is uncertain. The CDR3 spans 16 residues. Germline CDR1 MGHDK, CDR2 SYGVNS. V shed 3 bases and J shed 0 bases, with 12 bases lying between them.

Regarding this clonotype: One end of the junction fails to match germline, which may point to a read error. The chain employs TRBV5-1 and TRBJ2-5; TRBD1 matches 9 bases. The DNA matches TRBJ2-7 better at its end, which makes the J call doubtful. The CDR3 loop spans 16 amino acids. The germline gives CDR1 SGHRS, CDR2 YFSETQ. The CDR3 DNA reads TGCGTCAGCAGCTTGAACCCCGGGACAGGGAGATACGAGCAGTACTTC. Its translation is CVSSLNPGTGRYEQYF.

This clonotype was seen only a few times. The chain joins TRBV29-1 to TRBJ2-7; D is possibly TRBD1 (6 bases). Germline V lookup: CDR1 SQVTM, CDR2 ANQGSEA. With 0 bases removed from V and 3 bases from J, the gap between germline ends came to 12 bases. This CDR3 has 14 amino acids. CDR3 region: CSVEDQGSGYEQYF. In DNA, the CDR3 is TGCAGCGTTGAAGATCAGGGGAGCGGCTACGAGCAGTACTTC.

The V gene is TRBV6-5, the J gene TRBJ1-5; D is undetermined. Germline V lookup: CDR1 MNHEY, CDR2 SVGAGI. Trimming removed 2 bases at V and 1 base at J, with 9 bases between. The CDR3 runs to 15 residues. CDR3 bases: TGTGCCAGCAGTTACCTGGCCCGGAGCAATCAGCCCCAGCATTTT. Residues: CASSYLARSNQPQHF.

This clonotype was detected ten times or more. This rearrangement joins TRBV7-2 to TRBJ1-5; D remains unclear. The CDR3 length is 12 residues. V lost 5 bases, J lost 0 bases, and 2 bases lay in between. Germline lookup yields CDR1 SGHTA and CDR2 FQGNSA. The chain's CDR3 is CASSTSNQPQHF. The CDR3 coding sequence is TGTGCCAGCAGCACTAGCAATCAGCCCCAGCATTTT.

The chain links TRBV4-3 to TRBJ1-1; D is perhaps TRBD1 (6 bases). V was cut by 0 bases and J by 1 base, with 12 bases left in between. CDR1 and CDR2 (germline): LGHNA, YSLEER. This CDR3 has 16 residues. CDR3 sequence reads: CASSQDNVGGNTEAFF. The CDR3 nucleotides are TGCGCCAGCAGCCAAGATAATGTAGGGGGGAACACTGAAGCTTTCTTT.

This clonotype was observed a handful of times. This chain connects TRBV7-2 to TRBJ2-7; no clear D gene. The CDR3 has 15 residues. Trimming shortened V by 5 bases and J by 0 bases, and 14 bases separated the two germline ends. Germline V lookup: CDR1 SGHTA, CDR2 FQGNSA. The CDR3 loop is CASSRPGSSSYEQYF. The CDR3 DNA reads TGTGCCAGCAGCCGCCCAGGAAGCAGCTCCTACGAGCAGTACTTC.

The chain employs TRBV7-8 and TRBJ2-7; D might be TRBD1 or TRBD2, each matching 5 bases. There are 15 residues in the CDR3. V dropped 4 bases and J dropped 0 bases, with 13 bases sitting between them. Germline V gene lookup returns CDR1 SGHVS and CDR2 FQNEAQ. As DNA, the CDR3 is TGTGCCAGCAGCTCCTCCTGGGGGTCCTCCTACGAGCAGTACTTC. Translated: CASSSSWGSSYEQYF.

This clonotype was observed a few times. The V and J genes are TRBV4-1 and TRBJ2-5, with no clear D. Trimming removed 1 base from V and 2 bases from J, with 11 bases in between. The CDR3 loop spans 15 amino acids. Germline assignment: CDR1 MGHRA and CDR2 YSYEKL. CDR3 sequence: CASSQGPDGQETQYF. The CDR3 DNA reads TGCGCCAGCAGCCAAGGACCCGACGGTCAAGAGACCCAGTACTTC.

This clonotype was observed a handful of times. The gene calls are TRBV4-2 and TRBJ2-3, with 7 bases that match TRBD2. J lost 2 bases, V lost 1 base, and 3 bases had no gene match. The CDR3 is made up of 15 amino acids. CDR1 and CDR2 from the germline V gene are LGHNA and YNFKEQ. CDR3 in amino acids: CASSQGAGSTDTQYF. The CDR3 region has the DNA TGTGCCAGCAGCCAAGGAGCGGGGTCCACAGATACGCAGTATTTT.

The chain carries TRBV20-1 and TRBJ1-6, with a tentative D call TRBD1 (5 bases). Trimming stripped 5 bases from V and 7 bases from J, with 15 bases between. This CDR3 spans 14 amino acids. Germline CDR1 reads DFQATT; CDR2 reads SNEGSKA (reference sequence). Here the CDR3 reads CSAGAGSLNSPLHF. DNA for the CDR3: TGCAGTGCTGGGGCAGGGTCACTAAATTCACCCCTCCACTTT.

There are a few counts of this clonotype. The chain has TRBV10-3 and TRBJ2-5; D is unresolved. This CDR3 is built from 12 residues. V was pared by 8 bases and J by 2 bases, with 9 bases between. Germline CDR1 and CDR2: ENHRY and SYGVKD. The CDR3 DNA follows: TGTGCCATCCGGGCTAGTCAAGAGACCCAGTACTTC. Its translation is CAIRASQETQYF.

The V and J genes are TRBV6-4 and TRBJ2-3; tentatively, D is TRBD2 (5 bases). Per the germline V gene, CDR1 is MRHNA and CDR2 is SNTAGT. Trimming removed 0 bases from V and 2 bases from J, with 12 bases in between. The length of the CDR3 is 16 residues. The CDR3 DNA sequence: TGTGCCAGCAGTGACTCCTTGGACTTTTACACAGATACGCAGTATTTT. It encodes CASSDSLDFYTDTQYF.

This clonotype showed up just a few times. Here the CDR3 reads CASKASGGGGHTQYF. As DNA, the CDR3 is TGTGCCAGCAAGGCTAGCGGGGGGGGAGGACATACGCAGTATTTT. The V and J genes are TRBV7-2 and TRBJ2-3; 12 bases are shared with TRBD2. The trim removed 7 bases at V and 7 bases at J, leaving 9 bases unmatched. There are 15 residues in the CDR3. Germline V gene data show CDR1 as SGHTA and CDR2 as FQGNSA.